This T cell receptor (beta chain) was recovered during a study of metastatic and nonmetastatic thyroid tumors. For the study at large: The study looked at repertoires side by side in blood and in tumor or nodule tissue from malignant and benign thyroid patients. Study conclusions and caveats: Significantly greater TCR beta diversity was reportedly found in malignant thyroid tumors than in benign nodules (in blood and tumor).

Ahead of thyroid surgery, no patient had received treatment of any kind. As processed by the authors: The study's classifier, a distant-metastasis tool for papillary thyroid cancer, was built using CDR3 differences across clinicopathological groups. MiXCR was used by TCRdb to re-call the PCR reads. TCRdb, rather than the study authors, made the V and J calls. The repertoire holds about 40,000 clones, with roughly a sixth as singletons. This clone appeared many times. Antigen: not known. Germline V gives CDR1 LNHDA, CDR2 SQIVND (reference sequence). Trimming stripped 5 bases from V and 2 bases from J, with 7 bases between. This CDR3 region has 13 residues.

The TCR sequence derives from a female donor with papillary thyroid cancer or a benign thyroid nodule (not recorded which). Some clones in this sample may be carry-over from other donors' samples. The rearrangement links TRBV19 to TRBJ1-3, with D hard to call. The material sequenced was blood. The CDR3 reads CASSLGAGNTIYF. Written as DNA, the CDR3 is TGTGCCAGTAGTCTGGGTGCTGGAAACACCATATATTTT.